These 21 T cell receptor beta chains came from one sample sequenced in a study of blood T cell repertoires in COVID-19. Some clones are missing from TCRdb's copy, which holds only in-frame ones; the method was immunoSEQ multiplex PCR. The sample includes more than 40,000 clones, around 89% of them seen just once. Sequenced: peripheral blood. Receptors originate from a man in his forties or fifties with active COVID-19.

The chain couples TRBV5-1 to TRBJ1-5; possibly TRBD1 for D (6 bases). CDR1 is SGHRS and CDR2 is YFSETQ in the germline V gene. Trimming left V 1 base short and J 2 bases short, with 10 bases between. The CDR3 has 15 amino acids. This CDR3 reads CASSLMGAGNQPQHF. CDR3 sequence (DNA): TGCGCCAGCAGCTTGATGGGGGCAGGCAATCAGCCCCAGCATTTT.

This clone has just one count. The chain uses TRBV7-3 and TRBJ2-3, with 9 bases identical to TRBD1. J lost 5 bases, V lost 4 bases, and 4 bases had no gene match. CDR3 length equals 14 residues. Germline assignment: CDR1 SGHTA and CDR2 FQGTGA. CDR3 bases: TGTGCCAGCAGCTACCTGGGACAGGGAGATACGCAGTATTTT. Encoded protein: CASSYLGQGDTQYF. Full variable domain (outside the CDR3, taken from reference TRBV7-3 and TRBJ2-3): GAGVSQTPSNKVTEKGKYVELRCDPISGHTALYWYRQSLGQGPEFLIYFQGTGAADDSGLPNDRFFAVRPEGSVSTLKIQRTERGDSAVYLCASSYLGQGDTQYFGPGTRLTVL.

The chain couples TRBV28 to TRBJ2-7; D ambiguous. Per the germline V gene, CDR1 is MDHEN and CDR2 is SYDVKM. Trimming removed 5 bases at V and 2 bases at J, with 10 bases between. The length of the CDR3 is 13 residues. CDR3 residues: CASSPSATYEQYF. The CDR3, as DNA: TGTGCCAGCAGTCCCTCAGCGACCTACGAGCAGTACTTC.

The rearrangement links TRBV7-9 to TRBJ2-7, with D perhaps TRBD2 (6 bases). Germline V gene sequence: CDR1 SEHNR, CDR2 FQNEAQ (reference sequence). V lost 4 bases and J lost 2, with 12 bases in between. This CDR3 contains 14 residues. CDR3 DNA: TGTGCCAGCAGCTCCCGTGGGGGGACCTACGAGCAGTACTTC. Translated: CASSSRGGTYEQYF.

The chain is built from TRBV5-5 and TRBJ2-5; D not certain. This CDR3 has 15 amino acids. Trimming shortened V by 0 bases and J by 1 base, and 10 bases separated the two germline ends. CDR1 is SGHKS, CDR2 YYEKEE, per germline (reference sequence). In DNA form, the CDR3 reads TGTGCCAGCAGCTTGGCCGGCGGCACCCAAGAGACCCAGTACTTC. Its protein is CASSLAGGTQETQYF. The whole variable domain, remainder taken from reference TRBV5-5 and TRBJ2-5, is DAGVTQSPTHLIKTRGQQVTLRCSPISGHKSVSWYQQVLGQGPQFIFQYYEKEERGRGNFPDRFSARQFPNYSSELNVNALLLGDSALYLCASSLAGGTQETQYFGPGTRLLVL.

The rearrangement links TRBV4-2 to TRBJ2-5; 10 bases align to TRBD2. The trim removed 3 bases at V and 3 bases at J, leaving 4 bases unmatched. Germline V lookup: CDR1 LGHNA, CDR2 YNFKEQ. This CDR3 is built from 15 residues. CDR3 amino acids: CASSQALAGEETQYF. The CDR3 coding sequence is TGTGCCAGCAGCCAGGCTCTAGCGGGGGAAGAGACCCAGTACTTC.

The chain couples TRBV10-3 to TRBJ1-2; D is uncertain. This CDR3 has 13 amino acids. V lost 3 bases to trimming and J lost 4 bases, with 9 bases between them. Germline CDR1 ENHRY, CDR2 SYGVKD. The CDR3 spells CAISDPYSYGYTF. For the CDR3, the DNA is TGTGCCATCAGTGACCCCTACAGCTATGGCTACACCTTC.

The chain employs TRBV6-4 and TRBJ2-6; 9 bases map to TRBD1. V lost 6 bases and J lost 2; bases outside the gene matches: 11. Germline CDR1 reads MRHNA; CDR2 reads SNTAGT. CDR3 size: 18 residues. The CDR3 nucleotides are TGTGCCAGCAGCAAGTATTCGGACAGGGGCGCTGGGGCCAACGTCCTGACTTTC. Amino acids: CASSKYSDRGAGANVLTF.

A remark on this clone: A junction end diverges from the germline sequence, so it may reflect a read error. The chain carries TRBV9 and TRBJ2-3; D uncertain. Germline V CDR1 and CDR2: SGDLS, YYNGEE. The CDR3 is 13 residues long. The CDR3 is CASSVTHSDTQYF. The CDR3 DNA is TGTGCCAGCAGCGTCACCCATTCAGATACGCAATATTTT.

The rearrangement uses TRBV19 and TRBJ1-2, with TRBD1 identical over 12 bases. The CDR3 runs 14 residues. Unmatched junction bases numbered 2, after V lost 1 base and J lost 8 bases. The germline V gene has CDR1 LNHDA and CDR2 SQIVND (reference sequence). The CDR3 sequence: CASSIAGTGGGYTF. The CDR3 DNA reads as TGTGCCAGTAGTATAGCGGGGACAGGGGGCGGCTACACCTTC.

This clone appeared once. The rearrangement links TRBV11-3 to TRBJ1-1, with D perhaps TRBD1 (5 bases). Germline V CDR1 and CDR2: SGHNT, YENEEA. CDR3 length equals 12 residues. Trimming removed 0 bases at V and 11 bases at J, with 10 bases between. The CDR3 sequence is CASSLDRGDAFF. The CDR3 bases are TGTGCCAGCAGCTTAGATCGCGGGGACGCTTTCTTT. Full variable domain (rest looked up from reference TRBV11-3 and TRBJ1-1): EAGVVQSPRYKIIEKKQPVAFWCNPISGHNTLYWYLQNLGQGPELLIRYENEEAVDDSQLPKDRFSAERLKGVDSTLKIQPAELGDSAVYLCASSLDRGDAFFGQGTRLTVV.

The chain is built from TRBV13 and TRBJ2-2, with 7 bases aligning to TRBD1. The CDR3 totals 15 residues. The J segment lost 7 bases and the V segment lost 1 base, leaving 6 bases of the junction unmatched. The germline V gene has CDR1 PRHDT and CDR2 FYEKMQ (reference sequence). This chain's CDR3 is CASSLDRGLLGELFF. CDR3 sequence (DNA): TGTGCCAGCAGCTTAGACAGGGGCCTACTCGGGGAGCTGTTTTTT. Combining the CDR3 with reference TRBV13 and TRBJ2-2 gives the whole variable domain AAGVIQSPRHLIKEKRETATLKCYPIPRHDTVYWYQQGPGQDPQFLISFYEKMQSDKGSIPDRFSAQQFSDYHSELNMSSLELGDSALYFCASSLDRGLLGELFFGEGSRLTVL.

In its sample, this clone was seen a few times. This sequence joins TRBV5-1 and TRBJ2-5; 9 bases match TRBD2. The junction had 11 bases not matched to a gene; V was cut back by 4 bases and J by 4 bases. Germline lookup yields CDR1 SGHRS and CDR2 YFSETQ. The CDR3 extends over 16 amino acids. The CDR3 DNA reads TGCGCCAGCAGCCCCCAAGCGGGGGGCGAGGGAGAGACCCAGTACTTC. Encoded protein: CASSPQAGGEGETQYF. Full variable domain (outside the CDR3, taken from reference TRBV5-1 and TRBJ2-5): KAGVTQTPRYLIKTRGQQVTLSCSPISGHRSVSWYQQTPGQGLQFLFEYFSETQRNKGNFPGRFSGRQFSNSRSEMNVSTLELGDSALYLCASSPQAGGEGETQYFGPGTRLLVL.

This chain links TRBV6-5 with TRBJ2-2; a weak D match, TRBD2 (7 bases). The ends were cut back, 6 bases at V and 7 bases at J, with 18 bases in the middle. The germline CDR1 and CDR2 sequences are MNHEY and SVGAGI. CDR3 length equals 15 residues. CDR3 in amino acids: CASSAPGGLDGELFF. CDR3 sequence (DNA): TGTGCCAGCAGCGCCCCGGGGGGCCTTGACGGGGAGCTGTTTTTT.

The chain carries TRBV5-6 and TRBJ2-5; D may be TRBD1 (5 bases). V was shortened by 1 base and J by 4 bases, with 20 bases between the two germline ends. Germline assignment: CDR1 SGHDT and CDR2 YYEEEE. This CDR3 is built from 17 residues. The CDR3 DNA is TGTGCCAGCAGCTTGCTGGGCGCAGGGCTATGGGGAGAGACCCAGTACTTC. As protein: CASSLLGAGLWGETQYF.

The table lists this clone with a count of one. The chain links TRBV6-4 to TRBJ1-1; TRBD1 matches 9 bases. V shed 8 bases, J shed 0 bases, and the junction held 10 bases outside the gene matches. Germline-derived CDR1 and CDR2 are MRHNA and SNTAGT. The CDR3 extends over 16 amino acids. The CDR3, as DNA: TGTGCCAGCCCATTTCGACAGGGGGTAATGAACACTGAAGCTTTCTTT. The encoded protein is CASPFRQGVMNTEAFF.

The CDR3 here is CASSKRTRDSPNQPQHF. CDR3 in DNA: TGTGCCAGCAGCAAAAGGACCCGTGACAGCCCCAATCAGCCCCAGCATTTT. This chain uses TRBV21-1 with TRBJ1-5; TRBD1, the D gene given by the table, was not confirmed from the DNA. TRBV21-1 is reported as a pseudogene. CDR3 length: 17 amino acids.

The chain joins TRBV11-3 to TRBJ2-7; 7 bases agree with TRBD1. The CDR3 spans 13 residues. Germline assignment: CDR1 SGHNT and CDR2 YENEEA. V was pared by 5 bases and J by 3 bases, with 4 bases of the junction left unmatched. In nucleotides, the CDR3 is TGTGCCAGCAGCGCCCGGGACAGCTACGAGCAGTACTTC. This translates into CASSARDSYEQYF.

This sequence joins TRBV28 and TRBJ2-7, with TRBD2 as a possible D gene (7 bases). CDR1 and CDR2 from the germline V gene are MDHEN and SYDVKM. Between the trimmed V and J ends, which lost 8 bases and 3 bases, there was a span of 14 bases. There are 13 residues in the CDR3. The chain's CDR3 is CASRGATLYEQYF. The CDR3, as DNA: TGTGCCAGCCGGGGGGCCACCCTCTACGAGCAGTACTTC.

The chain uses TRBV19 and TRBJ2-1; D uncertain. The germline V and J ends were trimmed by 6 bases and 4 bases, with 13 bases remaining between them. The CDR3 is 14 residues long. Per the germline V gene, CDR1 is LNHDA and CDR2 is SQIVND (reference sequence). Here the CDR3 DNA reads TGTGCCAGTAGCACAGACATTACTTACAATGAGCAGTTCTTC. Residues: CASSTDITYNEQFF.

The CDR3 bases are TGTGCCAGCAGCCAAGCGATAGGGGATAAGGATGAAGCTTTCTTT. Translating it yields CASSQAIGDKDEAFF. The V and J genes are TRBV3-1 (or the pseudogene TRBV3-2) and TRBJ1-1; possible D gene TRBD1, 5 bases. The germline CDR1 and CDR2 sequences are LGHDT and YNNKEL (reference sequence). With 1 base removed from V and 7 bases from J, the gap between germline ends came to 16 bases. This CDR3 is built from 15 residues.